This entry lists 24 T cell receptor beta chains sequenced from one sample in a study of beta chain features in type 1 diabetes listed by TCRdb under 2018. For these receptors, no antigen is known. The library was obtained by the immunoSEQ multiplex PCR assay. The entire isolated RNA was reverse transcribed using the High Capacity cDNA Reverse Transcription Kit, and thus expressed TCRB transcripts were sequenced. TCRdb's version of the immuneACCESS table is confined to in-frame rearrangements and falls short of the full clone set. An unresolved V gene accounts for under half of the shortfall where checked; the remainder is of unknown origin. The sample includes 500,000 to 800,000 clones, with under 15% observed a single time. The ten largest make up more than 0.09% of the sample. Study-wide findings and limitations: A moderate but significant shortening of TCRB CDR3 length was observed in type 1 diabetes patients in all four CD4+ subsets.

Sequencing input: naive CD4+ T cells from blood. What this sample's cell subset or site label stands for: true naive CD4+ T cells. The receptor source for this set is a young man with type 1 diabetes.

This clone occurred a few times. This rearrangement joins TRBV9 to TRBJ2-1; D not resolved. The germline CDR1 and CDR2 sequences are SGDLS and YYNGEE. V was pared by 0 bases and J by 8 bases, with 15 bases between. The CDR3 totals 15 residues. CDR3 in DNA: TGTGCCAGCAGCGTAGTCCCCGTGGGGTTGGATGAGCAGTTCTTC. Its protein product is CASSVVPVGLDEQFF. The full variable domain, rest sourced from reference TRBV9 and TRBJ2-1, is DSGVTQTPKHLITATGQRVTLRCSPRSGDLSVYWYQQSLDQGLQFLIQYYNGEERAKGNILERFSAQQFPDLHSELNLSSLELGDSALYFCASSVVPVGLDEQFFGPGTRLTVL.

V and J are TRBV6-5 and TRBJ2-6; D not resolved. Germline-derived CDR1 and CDR2 are MNHEY and SVGAGI. The CDR3 extends over 15 amino acids. V lost 5 bases, J lost 0 bases, and 8 bases lay in between. In DNA, the CDR3 is TGTGCCAGCAGTCAGTCCCCCTCTGGGGCCAACGTCCTGACTTTC. This gives the protein CASSQSPSGANVLTF.

This chain uses TRBV2 with TRBJ2-1; D is possibly TRBD2 (5 bases). The V end lost 4 bases, the J end lost 9 bases, and 7 bases lay between the germline ends. CDR1 is SNHLY, CDR2 FYNNEI, per germline. The CDR3 runs 11 residues. The CDR3 reads CASSGTREQFF. The CDR3 nucleotides are TGTGCCAGCAGTGGGACTCGTGAGCAGTTCTTC.

The V call is TRBV4-2, the J call TRBJ1-1; a possible D gene is TRBD1 (5 bases). This CDR3 has 15 residues. Trimming removed 5 bases from V and 4 bases from J, with 17 bases in between. The germline gives CDR1 LGHNA, CDR2 YNFKEQ. This CDR3 is CASSSQQRQGTEAFF. The CDR3 nucleotides read TGTGCCAGCAGCTCGCAACAGCGCCAGGGCACTGAAGCTTTCTTT.

The chain recombines TRBV7-9 with TRBJ1-5; 8 nucleotides agree with TRBD1. Germline loops: CDR1 SEHNR, CDR2 FQNEAQ (reference sequence). The J segment lost 4 bases and the V segment lost 4 bases, leaving 6 bases of the junction unmatched. The CDR3 has 15 residues. The DNA for the CDR3 is TGTGCCAGCAGCTCCACCGACAGGGGTAATCAGCCCCAGCATTTT. Amino acids: CASSSTDRGNQPQHF.

The table lists this clone with a few counts. This chain uses TRBV2 with TRBJ1-2; 9 bases align to TRBD1. The J segment lost 2 bases and the V segment lost 10 bases, leaving 14 bases of the junction unmatched. Per the germline V gene, CDR1 is SNHLY and CDR2 is FYNNEI. The CDR3 is 16 residues long. The DNA for the CDR3 is TGTGCCACCCTACCGGGACAGGGAAGAGCCAACTATGGCTACACCTTC. Translation gives CATLPGQGRANYGYTF.

The J gene is TRBJ2-3, the V gene TRBV9; D gene ambiguous. V was trimmed by 0 bases and J by 2 bases, leaving 10 bases between them. The CDR3 totals 15 residues. The V gene's germline CDR1 is SGDLS and CDR2 YYNGEE. The CDR3 protein is CASSVDPSPTDTQYF. In nucleotides, the CDR3 is TGTGCCAGCAGCGTAGATCCATCGCCCACAGATACGCAGTATTTT.

This rearrangement joins TRBV7-9 to TRBJ2-5; 8 bases are a match to TRBD1. CDR1 is SEHNR, CDR2 FQNEAQ, per germline (reference sequence). Trimming at V came to 5 bases and at J to 1 base, leaving 3 bases not matched to a gene. This CDR3 has 14 residues. The CDR3 DNA follows: TGTGCCAGCAGCCAAACAGGGGGCCAAGAGACCCAGTACTTC. It yields the protein CASSQTGGQETQYF.

The chain recombines TRBV6-1 with TRBJ1-2; D call uncertain. Germline CDR1 MNHNS, CDR2 SASEGT. The CDR3 extends over 12 amino acids. The V end lost 5 bases, the J end lost 3 bases, and 7 bases lay between the germline ends. The chain's CDR3 is CASSSDDYGYTF. CDR3 bases: TGTGCCAGCAGTTCAGACGACTATGGCTACACCTTC.

V gene TRBV9 combines with J gene TRBJ1-5, with a weak D call TRBD1 (5 bases). V was cut by 3 bases and J by 4 bases, with 14 bases left in between. Germline values: CDR1 SGDLS, CDR2 YYNGEE. This CDR3 has 15 residues. The CDR3 region has the DNA TGTGCCAGCAGCGCCGGCGGGGGACGAAATCAGCCCCAGCATTTT. Amino acid sequence: CASSAGGGRNQPQHF.

The chain joins TRBV7-2 to TRBJ1-6, with 8 positions matching TRBD1. The V gene end was trimmed by 1 base and the J gene end by 5 bases; junction bases not matched to a gene: 4. CDR1 and CDR2 from the germline V gene are SGHTA and FQGNSA. The CDR3 consists of 16 residues. The chain's CDR3 is CASSLGQGRNNSPLHF. CDR3 DNA: TGTGCCAGCAGCTTAGGACAGGGGAGAAATAATTCACCCCTCCACTTT. Drawing the rest from reference TRBV7-2 and TRBJ1-6, the complete variable domain is GAGVSQSPSNKVTEKGKDVELRCDPISGHTALYWYRQSLGQGLEFLIYFQGNSAPDKSGLPSDRFSAERTGGSVSTLTIQRTQQEDSAVYLCASSLGQGRNNSPLHFGNGTRLTVT.

The chain couples TRBV19 to TRBJ2-7, with D tentatively TRBD1 (6 bases). The germline gives CDR1 LNHDA, CDR2 SQIVND (reference sequence). Trimming took 5 bases from V and 5 from J, leaving 19 bases between them. The CDR3 has 15 residues. CDR3 nucleotide sequence: TGTGCCAGTAGTCTTACCGGGACATCGGAGGACGAGCAGTACTTC. It yields the protein CASSLTGTSEDEQYF.

This clone has more than one count but fewer than ten. V and J are TRBV7-9 and TRBJ2-7, with D unresolved. Germline V CDR1 and CDR2: SEHNR, FQNEAQ (reference sequence). The CDR3 contains 14 residues. V lost 5 bases to trimming and J lost 2 bases, with 13 bases between them. As DNA, the CDR3 is TGTGCCAGCAGCGCGGTAGGGTTAGCCTACGAGCAGTACTTC. It encodes CASSAVGLAYEQYF.

The chain carries TRBV19 and TRBJ1-2, with 7 positions matching TRBD1. Trimming took 8 bases from V and 0 from J; bases not matched to a gene: 6. The germline gives CDR1 LNHDA, CDR2 SQIVND (reference sequence). The CDR3 length is 14 residues. The CDR3 loop is CASLPGGPNYGYTF. CDR3 sequence (DNA): TGTGCCAGTCTGCCAGGGGGACCTAACTATGGCTACACCTTC.

J is TRBJ1-2 and V is TRBV15; 7 bases are shared with TRBD1. V was clipped by 7 bases and J by 4 bases; unmatched bases: 15. The germline CDR1 and CDR2 sequences are LNHNV and YYDKDF (reference sequence). The CDR3 has 16 amino acids. The CDR3 DNA sequence: TGTGCCACCAACACTCCGAATCGGACAGGTCTCTATGGCTACACCTTC. It codes for CATNTPNRTGLYGYTF.

The V and J genes are TRBV15 and TRBJ1-5; D unresolved. Trimming took 5 bases from V and 4 from J, leaving 9 bases between them. CDR3 length: 13 residues. CDR1 LNHNV and CDR2 YYDKDF come from the germline V gene (reference sequence). CDR3 sequence: CATSAGSNQPQHF. The DNA of the CDR3 is TGTGCCACCAGCGCTGGGAGTAATCAGCCCCAGCATTTT.

The V call is TRBV4-2, the J call TRBJ1-2; D gene uncertain. Trimming shortened V by 1 base and J by 7 bases, and 13 bases separated the two germline ends. Germline V gene lookup returns CDR1 LGHNA and CDR2 YNFKEQ. The CDR3 extends over 14 amino acids. CDR3 nucleotide sequence: TGTGCCAGCAGCCAAGTCGAAGGGTTGGGTGGCTACACCTTC. Translated, it gives CASSQVEGLGGYTF.

This clone was seen a few times. The chain links TRBV10-3 to TRBJ1-2; maybe TRBD1 (5 bases). V gave up 5 bases and J gave up 0 bases, with 13 bases separating them. The CDR3 is 15 amino acids. CDR1 is ENHRY, CDR2 SYGVKD, per germline. The CDR3 DNA is TGTGCCATCAGTACTGCAGGGATAGCTAACTATGGCTACACCTTC. It codes for CAISTAGIANYGYTF.

This clone was counted a few times. The gene calls are TRBV2 and TRBJ2-2; 10 bases align to TRBD2. Trimming removed 8 bases from V and 6 bases from J; junction bases left unmatched: 3. CDR3 size: 13 residues. CDR1 SNHLY and CDR2 FYNNEI come from the germline V gene. CDR3 amino acids: CASQRGGPGELFF. In DNA, the CDR3 is TGTGCCAGCCAGCGGGGGGGCCCCGGGGAGCTGTTTTTT. The full variable domain, rest sourced from reference TRBV2 and TRBJ2-2, is EPEVTQTPSHQVTQMGQEVILRCVPISNHLYFYWYRQILGQKVEFLVSFYNNEISEKSEIFDDQFSVERPDGSNFTLKIRSTKLEDSAMYFCASQRGGPGELFFGEGSRLTVL.

The rearrangement uses TRBV15 and TRBJ2-1, with 7 bases matching TRBD1. The trim removed 2 bases at V and 3 bases at J, leaving 4 bases unmatched. Germline loops: CDR1 LNHNV, CDR2 YYDKDF (reference sequence). The CDR3 covers 15 residues. CDR3 bases: TGTGCCACCAGCAGACCTGGGACAGACTACAATGAGCAGTTCTTC. Encoded protein: CATSRPGTDYNEQFF.

The V call is TRBV5-1, the J call TRBJ2-2; 9 bases align to TRBD1. This CDR3 has 16 residues. Trimming at V came to 0 bases and at J to 3 bases, leaving 3 bases not matched to a gene. Germline values: CDR1 SGHRS, CDR2 YFSETQ. CDR3 bases: TGCGCCAGCAGCTTGGGGGACAGGGTGTACACCGGGGAGCTGTTTTTT. Its translation: CASSLGDRVYTGELFF.

V gene TRBV5-1 combines with J gene TRBJ2-3; D is perhaps TRBD2 (7 bases). V shed 1 base and J shed 4 bases, with 16 bases lying between them. This CDR3 has 16 amino acids. Germline assignment: CDR1 SGHRS and CDR2 YFSETQ. CDR3 coding DNA: TGCGCCAGCAGCTTGAGTCCGGCGGGGGCCTCAGATACGCAGTATTTT. It is translated as CASSLSPAGASDTQYF.

This clone was found a few times. The V call is TRBV27, the J call TRBJ2-7; TRBD1 matches 8 bases. The germline V gene has CDR1 MNHEY and CDR2 SMNVEV (reference sequence). Trimming at V came to 6 bases and at J to 3 bases, leaving 7 bases not matched to a gene. The CDR3 length is 14 residues. The CDR3 nucleotides read TGTGCCAGCAGGAAGACAGGGGTCGGCTACGAGCAGTACTTC. Its protein is CASRKTGVGYEQYF.

This chain uses TRBV5-6 with TRBJ1-4, with 9 bases lining up with TRBD1. CDR1 and CDR2 (germline): SGHDT, YYEEEE. Trimming at V came to 3 bases and at J to 3 bases, leaving 3 bases not matched to a gene. The CDR3 spans 15 residues. As DNA, the CDR3 is TGTGCCAGCAGCTCGAGGACAGGGGCTAATGAAAAACTGTTTTTT. It encodes CASSSRTGANEKLFF.